This entry concerns a single T cell receptor beta chain. Its antigen is undetermined. This sample stems from a study of cytomegalovirus exposure and HLA in healthy donors. The PCR ran on 60 Vbeta and 13 Jbeta primers. Some clones are missing from TCRdb's copy, which holds only in-frame ones; the method was immunoSEQ multiplex PCR. Among some 60,000 clones listed, around 87% were seen once. Losses at the gene ends were 3 bases for V and 4 bases for J; bases not matched to a gene: 10. The CDR3 is made up of 15 amino acids. CDR1 is SGHDT and CDR2 is YYEEEE in the germline V gene. Study-level results: TCR association rates varied by HLA locus in a later analysis, with DRB1 highest and HLA-C lowest.

Sequencing was carried out using PBMCs. This clonotype was sampled from a young man in good health and CMV-seronegative. The gene calls are TRBV5-6 and TRBJ2-7; TRBD2 agrees at 7 bases. The chain's CDR3 is CASSSGLSVGYEQYF. The CDR3 DNA reads as TGTGCCAGCAGCTCGGGACTATCCGTAGGGTACGAGCAGTACTTC.